The clone carrying this T cell receptor beta chain was counted a few times. The CDR3 sequence is 14 residues long. V lost 3 bases to trimming and J lost 2 bases; unmatched junction nucleotides: 2. Germline CDR1 KGHDR, CDR2 SFDVKD. The sample is drawn from a study of blood T cell repertoires in COVID-19. Study at large: COVID-19 samples, acute and convalescent, were from the United States, Italy and Spain. T cells, B-cell-depleted T cells, or PBMCs supplied cDNA or gDNA.

Method: immunoSEQ multiplex PCR; TCRdb's copy keeps in-frame clones and lacks some. The table records 120,000 to 150,000 clones, 70% to 90% of them present only once. Input material: peripheral blood. V gene TRBV24-1 combines with J gene TRBJ1-2; 7 bases fit TRBD1. The clonotype comes from a man aged 50 or older with acute or convalescent COVID-19. The CDR3 reads CATSDMTGNYGYTF. CDR3 sequence (DNA): TGTGCCACCAGTGATATGACAGGGAACTATGGCTACACCTTC.